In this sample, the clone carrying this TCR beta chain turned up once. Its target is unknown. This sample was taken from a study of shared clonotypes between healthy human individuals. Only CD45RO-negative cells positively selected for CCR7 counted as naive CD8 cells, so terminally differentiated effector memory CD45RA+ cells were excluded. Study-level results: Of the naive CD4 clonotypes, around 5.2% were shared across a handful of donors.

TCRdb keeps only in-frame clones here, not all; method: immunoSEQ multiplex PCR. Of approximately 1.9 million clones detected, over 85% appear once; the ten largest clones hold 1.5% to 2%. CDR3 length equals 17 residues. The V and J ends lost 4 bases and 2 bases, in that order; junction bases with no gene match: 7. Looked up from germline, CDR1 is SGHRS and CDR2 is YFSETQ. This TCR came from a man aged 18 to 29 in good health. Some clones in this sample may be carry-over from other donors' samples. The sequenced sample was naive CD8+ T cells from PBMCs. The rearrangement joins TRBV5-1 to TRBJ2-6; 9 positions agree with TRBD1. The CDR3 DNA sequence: TGCGCCAGCAGCAGGGACAGGGATGTCCCTGGGGCCAACGTCCTGACTTTC. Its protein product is CASSRDRDVPGANVLTF.